Listed below are T cell receptor beta chains from one sample, sequenced in a study of Graves' ophthalmopathy and Graves' hyperthyroidism. TCRdb recomputed calls from the multiplex PCR reads with MiXCR, one row per CDR3 protein. The sample has roughly 610,000 distinct CDR3 sequences, about a fifth seen once; the top ten hold approximately 7.7%. Sequenced: peripheral blood. These receptors came from a woman between 18 and 30 years old with stable Graves' hyperthyroidism. Some clones in this sample may be carry-over from other donors' samples. Both conserved end residues are part of each CDR3. A D gene is named only where the DNA matches it firmly. Clone size is given for some rows only: seen once, a few or many times, or a class if the clone is expanded.

j_call | v_call | clone_size | d_call | cdr3_nt | cdr3_aa
TRBJ1-2 | TRBV12-3/TRBV12-4 | many | NA | TGTGCCAGCAGTTTAGTCCTCTATGGCTACACCTTC | CASSLVLYGYTF
TRBJ1-1 | TRBV12-3/TRBV12-4 | many | NA | TGTGCCAGCAGTTTTGTGAAGGGATTGGACACTGAAGCTTTCTTT | CASSFVKGLDTEAFF
TRBJ1-2 | TRBV18 | few | NA | TGTGCCAGCTCACCCGTCGGTAATGGCTACACCTTC | CASSPVGNGYTF
TRBJ1-6 | TRBV7-9 | many | NA | TGTGCCAGCAGCTCCCGGGGACGGCGTAGCTCCTATAATTCACCCCTCCACTTT | CASSSRGRRSSYNSPLHF
TRBJ2-7 | TRBV29-1 | many | TRBD2 | TGCAGCGCGGGGGGAAACGAGCAGTACTTC | CSAGGNEQYF
TRBJ2-5 | TRBV7-9 | NA | NA | TGTGCCAGCAGCTTACTACCCAAAGAGACCCAGTACTTC | CASSLLPKETQYF
TRBJ2-5 | TRBV7-9 | NA | NA | TGTGCCAGTCTCGAGACGCCTCAAGAGACCCAGTACTTC | CASLETPQETQYF
TRBJ1-2 | TRBV10-3 | many | NA | TGTGCCATAGGGCGATCGGCTAACTATGGCTACACCTTC | CAIGRSANYGYTF
TRBJ1-1 | TRBV3-1 | NA | NA | TGTGCCAGCAGCCAGGCAGACCGGGGGAGCCTGTTT | CASSQADRGSLF
TRBJ2-5 | TRBV6-1 | many | NA | TGTGCCAGCAGTACACACAGGGTGCGGGAGACCCAGTACTTC | CASSTHRVRETQYF
TRBJ1-1 | TRBV6-5 | NA | NA | TGTGCCAGCAGTTATCGGCAGGAGTCCACTGAAGCTTTCTTT | CASSYRQESTEAFF
TRBJ2-7 | TRBV3-1 | many | TRBD1 | TGTGCCAGCAGCCAAGACGGACAGGGGCTTGCCTTT | CASSQDGQGLAF
TRBJ2-5 | TRBV20-1 | many | NA | TGCAGTGCTAGACCCCCGAGGGGGGAAGAGACCCAGTACTTC | CSARPPRGEETQYF
TRBJ2-2 | TRBV19 | once | NA | TGTGCCAGTGGGGTTTGGGATAAAGGCGGGGAGCTGTTTTTT | CASGVWDKGGELFF
TRBJ2-5 | TRBV19 | many | TRBD1 | TGTGCCACCTCGGGACAGGACCAAGAGACCCAGTACTTC | CATSGQDQETQYF
TRBJ1-3 | TRBV12-3/TRBV12-4 | NA | TRBD1 | TGTGCCAGCAGGGGGACAGGGGGGAAATCTGGAAACACCATATATTTT | CASRGTGGKSGNTIYF
TRBJ2-2 | TRBV28 | few | TRBD2 | TGTGCCAGCCACTCGGGAGGGTACACCGGGGAGCTGTTTTTT | CASHSGGYTGELFF
TRBJ1-5 | TRBV2 | many | TRBD1 | TGTGCCAGCACCCAGGGGGCAAGCAATCAGCCCCAGCATTTT | CASTQGASNQPQHF
TRBJ1-1 | TRBV7-9 | NA | TRBD1 | TGTGCCAGCGACATTGGGGACAGAATGAACACTGAAGCTTTCTTT | CASDIGDRMNTEAFF
TRBJ1-5 | TRBV6-1 | many | NA | TGTGCCAGCAGTGAAAGGGGGGGAGGGCCCCAGCATTTT | CASSERGGGPQHF
TRBJ1-1 | TRBV5-5 | many | TRBD1 | TGTGCCAGCAGCTTATATCAGGGGGCGCAGACTGAAGCTTTCTTT | CASSLYQGAQTEAFF
TRBJ2-7 | TRBV13 | many | TRBD2 | TGTGCCAGCAGCTTAGGACTAGCGGGAGGCCGAAGCTCCTACGAGCAGTACTTC | CASSLGLAGGRSSYEQYF
TRBJ1-6 | TRBV11-3 | NA | NA | TGTGCCAGCAGCCCGCAGAGCAATTCACCCCTCCACTTT | CASSPQSNSPLHF
TRBJ2-5 | TRBV30 | many | NA | TGTGCCTGGAGTGAGGAAATCCAAGAGACCCAGTACTTC | CAWSEEIQETQYF
TRBJ1-2 | TRBV19 | many | NA | TGTGCCAGTAGTATAAGTCTGGCAGACTATGGCTACACCTTC | CASSISLADYGYTF
TRBJ1-1 | TRBV7-2 | many | TRBD1 | TGTGCCAGCAGCCCAGGACAGGGGGAAGCTTTCTTT | CASSPGQGEAFF
TRBJ1-2 | TRBV5-1 | many | NA | TGCGCCAGCAGCTTGGGACGGAGTACTAACTATGGCTACACCTTC | CASSLGRSTNYGYTF
TRBJ2-5 | TRBV9 | many | NA | TGTGCCAGCAGCGTAGGAAATCAGTACCCACAAGAGACCCAGTACTTC | CASSVGNQYPQETQYF
TRBJ1-2 | TRBV20-1 | many | NA | TGCAGTGCTAGAGATCATGCGGCGGGCTCCCTCGTATTC | CSARDHAAGSLVF
TRBJ1-1 | TRBV20-1 | few | TRBD1 | TGCAGTGCTAGGGGCGGGCAGGGGGCTGGTAGAACTGAAGCTTTCTTT | CSARGGQGAGRTEAFF
TRBJ1-2 | TRBV12-3/TRBV12-4 | many | NA | TGTGCCAGCAGTTTTTGGCACTCTAACTATGGCTACACCTTC | CASSFWHSNYGYTF
TRBJ2-4 | TRBV12-3/TRBV12-4 | NA | NA | TGTGCCAGCAGTTTTGGAGGGGGAAACATTCAGTACTTC | CASSFGGGNIQYF
TRBJ1-2 | TRBV30 | NA | NA | TGTGCCTGGAGTGTACAGTATGGCTACACCTTC | CAWSVQYGYTF
TRBJ1-1 | TRBV2 | many | TRBD1 | TGTGCCAGCAGCGTACCCCCGGGACAGGGTTGGGGAGAAGCTTTCTTT | CASSVPPGQGWGEAFF
TRBJ1-6 | TRBV6-2/TRBV6-3 | many | NA | TGTGCCAGCAGCTTACAGGGACGAAGTTCACCCCTCCACTTT | CASSLQGRSSPLHF
TRBJ2-7 | TRBV2 | many | TRBD1 | TGTGCCAGCAGTAGACAGGGGGGACCCTACGAGCAGTACTTC | CASSRQGGPYEQYF
TRBJ2-7 | TRBV7-2 | few | NA | TGTGCCAGCAGCTTAGGCTCCGGGCTCTACGAGCAGTACTTC | CASSLGSGLYEQYF
TRBJ1-1 | TRBV29-1 | few | TRBD1 | TGCAGCGTGAGAAGCCGACAGGGATCTAACACTGAAGCTTTCTTT | CSVRSRQGSNTEAFF
TRBJ2-5 | TRBV2 | NA | TRBD2 | TGTGCCAGCGCTCTAGCGGGAACTGAAGAGACCCAGTACTTC | CASALAGTEETQYF